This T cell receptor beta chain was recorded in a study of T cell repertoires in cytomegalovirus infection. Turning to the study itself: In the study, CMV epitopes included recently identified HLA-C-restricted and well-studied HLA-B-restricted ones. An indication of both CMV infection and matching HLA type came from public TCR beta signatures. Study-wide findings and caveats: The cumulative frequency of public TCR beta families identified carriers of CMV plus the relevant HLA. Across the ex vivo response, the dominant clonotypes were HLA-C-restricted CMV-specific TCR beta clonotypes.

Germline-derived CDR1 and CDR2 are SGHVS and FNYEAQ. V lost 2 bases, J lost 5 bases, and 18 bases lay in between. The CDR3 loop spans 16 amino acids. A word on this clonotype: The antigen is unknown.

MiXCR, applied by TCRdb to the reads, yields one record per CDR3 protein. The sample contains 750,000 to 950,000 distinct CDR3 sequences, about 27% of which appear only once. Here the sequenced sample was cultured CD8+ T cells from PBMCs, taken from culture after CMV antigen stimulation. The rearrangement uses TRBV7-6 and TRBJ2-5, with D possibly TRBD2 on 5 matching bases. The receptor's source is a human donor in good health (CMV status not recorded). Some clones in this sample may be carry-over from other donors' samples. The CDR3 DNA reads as TGTGCCAGCAGCTTATCGCCCCTCGGGGTACGGGAGACCCAGTACTTC. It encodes CASSLSPLGVRETQYF.